One sample yielded the 8 T cell receptor beta chains listed below, sequenced in a study of blood T cell repertoires in COVID-19. The method was immunoSEQ multiplex PCR; TCRdb's version includes in-frame clones alone and lacks a portion of them. There are 90,000 to 120,000 clones in the sample; approximately 90% occur only once, and roughly 32% lies in the top ten. Source material: peripheral blood. The receptors originated from a woman aged 80 or over with acute or convalescent COVID-19.

The chain is built from TRBV5-5 and TRBJ2-7, with D perhaps matching TRBD2 (7 bases). Germline V gene data show CDR1 as SGHKS and CDR2 as YYEKEE (reference sequence). Deletions cut 4 bases from V and 4 bases from J, with 15 bases between. CDR3 size: 14 residues. The CDR3 protein is CASSRGGDSYEQYF. CDR3 sequence (DNA): TGTGCCAGCAGCAGGGGGGGAGACAGTTACGAGCAGTACTTC.

The CDR3 coding sequence is TGTGCCAGCAGCGCGCAGGGATGGGAAGACACTGAAGCTTTCTTT. Translation gives CASSAQGWEDTEAFF. V gene TRBV7-8 combines with J gene TRBJ1-1; weak D call: TRBD1 (5 bases). Trimming left V 5 bases short and J 3 bases short, with 16 bases between. Germline V CDR1 and CDR2: SGHVS, FQNEAQ. The CDR3 length is 15 residues.

The chain employs TRBV30 and TRBJ1-2; TRBD1 agrees at 11 bases. The length of the CDR3 is 16 residues. After removal of 3 bases from V and 4 bases from J, the junction contained 10 bases not matched to a gene. Germline CDR1 is GTSNPN and CDR2 is SVGIG (reference sequence). The DNA for the CDR3 is TGTGCCTGGAGGGACAGGGGGCGAGTTTCTCCCTATGGCTACACCTTC. Translated, it gives CAWRDRGRVSPYGYTF.

CDR3 region: CASSVTTGDPYEQYF. The CDR3 region has the DNA TGTGCCAGCAGTGTAACGACAGGGGACCCCTACGAGCAGTACTTC. V gene TRBV2 combines with J gene TRBJ2-7, with 8 positions matching TRBD1. The germline CDR1 and CDR2 sequences are SNHLY and FYNNEI. V lost 4 bases to trimming and J lost 2 bases; unmatched junction nucleotides: 7. CDR3 length: 15 amino acids. Looking up the rest from reference TRBV2 and TRBJ2-7 gives the full variable domain: EPEVTQTPSHQVTQMGQEVILRCVPISNHLYFYWYRQILGQKVEFLVSFYNNEISEKSEIFDDQFSVERPDGSNFTLKIRSTKLEDSAMYFCASSVTTGDPYEQYFGPGTRLTVT.

The chain employs TRBV7-5 and TRBJ1-5; the table assigns TRBD1, which was not confirmed against the DNA. TRBV7-5 is given as a pseudogene. The CDR3 extends over 18 amino acids. The CDR3 nucleotides are TGTGTCAGAAGCTTAGTTGGCCGGACAGGGGATGGCAATCAGCCCCAGCATTTT. Translating gives CVRSLVGRTGDGNQPQHF.

The V gene is TRBV5-1, the J gene TRBJ2-5, with D possibly being TRBD2 (6 bases). Trimming cost V 1 base and J 2 bases, with 12 bases left between them. This CDR3 is 15 amino acids long. Germline CDR1 is SGHRS and CDR2 is YFSETQ. The CDR3 DNA follows: TGCGCCAGCAGCTTGACGGGCGGGGAGCAAGAGACCCAGTACTTC. It codes for CASSLTGGEQETQYF.

The table lists this clone with a count of one. The chain uses TRBV19 and TRBJ2-7; 10 nucleotides match TRBD1. The CDR3 is 13 residues long. Germline V lookup: CDR1 LNHDA, CDR2 SQIVND (reference sequence). With V trimmed by 8 bases and J by 3 bases, 4 bases remained unmatched. The CDR3 reads CASQDRGLYEQYF. As DNA, the CDR3 is TGTGCCAGTCAAGACAGGGGGCTCTACGAGCAGTACTTC.

The chain combines TRBV25-1 with TRBJ2-5, with D perhaps matching TRBD2 (6 bases). Germline V gene data show CDR1 as MGHDK and CDR2 as SYGVNS. The V end lost 4 bases, the J end lost 4 bases, and 10 bases lay between the germline ends. CDR3 length: 13 amino acids. The chain's CDR3 is CASSGTGGETQYF. In nucleotides, the CDR3 is TGTGCCAGCAGTGGGACCGGGGGAGAGACCCAGTACTTC.